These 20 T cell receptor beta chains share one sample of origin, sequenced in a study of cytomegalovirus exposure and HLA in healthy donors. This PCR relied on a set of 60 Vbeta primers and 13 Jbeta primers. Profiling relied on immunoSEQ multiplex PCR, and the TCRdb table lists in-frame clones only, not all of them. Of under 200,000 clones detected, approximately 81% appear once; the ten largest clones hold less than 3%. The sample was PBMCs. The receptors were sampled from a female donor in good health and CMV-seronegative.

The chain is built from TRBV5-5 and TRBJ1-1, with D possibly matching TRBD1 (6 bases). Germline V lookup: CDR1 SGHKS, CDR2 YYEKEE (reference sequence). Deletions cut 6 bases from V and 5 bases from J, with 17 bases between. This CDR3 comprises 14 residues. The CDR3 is CASTDRPRETEAFF. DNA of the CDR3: TGTGCCAGCACCGACAGGCCGAGGGAGACTGAAGCTTTCTTT.

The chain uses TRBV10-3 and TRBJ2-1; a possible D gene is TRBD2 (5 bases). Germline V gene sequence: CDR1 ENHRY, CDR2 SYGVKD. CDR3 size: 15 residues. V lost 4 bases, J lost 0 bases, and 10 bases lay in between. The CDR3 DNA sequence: TGTGCCATCAGTGTTGGGGAGCCCTCCTACAATGAGCAGTTCTTC. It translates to CAISVGEPSYNEQFF.

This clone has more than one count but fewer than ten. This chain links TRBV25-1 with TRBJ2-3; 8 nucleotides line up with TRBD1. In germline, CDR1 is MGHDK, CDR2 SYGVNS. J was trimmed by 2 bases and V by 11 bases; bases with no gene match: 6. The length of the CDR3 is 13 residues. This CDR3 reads CASKTGVTDTQYF. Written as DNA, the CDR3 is TGTGCCTCAAAGACAGGGGTCACAGATACGCAGTATTTT. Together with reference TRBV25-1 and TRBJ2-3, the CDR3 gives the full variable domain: EADIYQTPRYLVIGTGKKITLECSQTMGHDKMYWYQQDPGMELHLIHYSYGVNSTEKGDLSSESTVSRIRTEHFPLTLESARPSHTSQYLCASKTGVTDTQYFGPGTRLTVL.

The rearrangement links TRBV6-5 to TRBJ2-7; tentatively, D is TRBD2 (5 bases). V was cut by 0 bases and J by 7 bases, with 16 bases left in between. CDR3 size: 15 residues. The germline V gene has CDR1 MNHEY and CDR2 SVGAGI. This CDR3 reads CASSYSRRRLFEQYF. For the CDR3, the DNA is TGTGCCAGCAGTTACTCGAGGCGGAGGCTTTTTGAGCAGTACTTC.

Here the CDR3 DNA reads TGCGCCAGCAGCCAAAAATTACCCCGACAGGGAGGCTACACCTTC. It yields the protein CASSQKLPRQGGYTF. The J gene is TRBJ1-2, the V gene TRBV4-3; TRBD1 matches 7 bases. Germline assignment: CDR1 LGHNA and CDR2 YSLEER. This CDR3 region has 15 residues. The trim removed 2 bases at V and 8 bases at J, leaving 11 bases unmatched.

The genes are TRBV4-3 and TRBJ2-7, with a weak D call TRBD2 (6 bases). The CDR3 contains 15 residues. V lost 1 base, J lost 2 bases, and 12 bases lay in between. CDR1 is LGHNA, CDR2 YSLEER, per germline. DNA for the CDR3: TGCGCCAGCAGCCAAGCCGGAGGGCGGGCCTACGAGCAGTACTTC. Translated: CASSQAGGRAYEQYF.

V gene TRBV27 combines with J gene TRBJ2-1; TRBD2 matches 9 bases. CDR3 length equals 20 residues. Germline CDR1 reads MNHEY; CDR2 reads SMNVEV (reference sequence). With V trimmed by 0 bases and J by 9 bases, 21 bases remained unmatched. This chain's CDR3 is CASSLSSGLAVDRFLAEQFF. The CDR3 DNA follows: TGTGCCAGCAGTTTATCCTCGGGACTAGCCGTAGATAGGTTTTTGGCTGAGCAGTTCTTC.

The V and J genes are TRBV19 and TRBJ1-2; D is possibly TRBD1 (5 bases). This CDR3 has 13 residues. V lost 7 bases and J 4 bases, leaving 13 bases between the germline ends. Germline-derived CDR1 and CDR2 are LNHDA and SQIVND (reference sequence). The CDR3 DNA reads TGTGCCAGTACCCTGCCAGGGATCTATGGCTACACCTTC. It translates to CASTLPGIYGYTF.

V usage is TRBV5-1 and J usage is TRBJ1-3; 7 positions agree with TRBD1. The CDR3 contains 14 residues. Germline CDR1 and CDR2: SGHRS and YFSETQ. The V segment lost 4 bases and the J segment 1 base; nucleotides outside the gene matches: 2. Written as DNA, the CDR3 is TGCGCCAGCAGCGCAGGGGGTTCTGGAAACACCATATATTTT. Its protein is CASSAGGSGNTIYF. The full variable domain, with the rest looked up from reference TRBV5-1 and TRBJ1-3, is KAGVTQTPRYLIKTRGQQVTLSCSPISGHRSVSWYQQTPGQGLQFLFEYFSETQRNKGNFPGRFSGRQFSNSRSEMNVSTLELGDSALYLCASSAGGSGNTIYFGEGSWLTVV.

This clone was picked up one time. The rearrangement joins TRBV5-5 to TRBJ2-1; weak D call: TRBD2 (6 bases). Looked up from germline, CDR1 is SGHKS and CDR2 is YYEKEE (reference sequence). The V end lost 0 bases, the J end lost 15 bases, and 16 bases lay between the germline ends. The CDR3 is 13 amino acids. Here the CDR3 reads CASSLVESGTPFF. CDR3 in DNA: TGTGCCAGCAGCTTGGTGGAGTCCGGGACTCCGTTCTTC.

The CDR3 here is CASSAQGAQGPFEAFF. CDR3 sequence (DNA): TGTGCCAGCAGCGCACAGGGGGCGCAGGGCCCTTTTGAAGCTTTCTTT. The J gene is TRBJ1-1, the V gene TRBV9; 9 bases align to TRBD1. The CDR3 extends over 16 amino acids. Looked up from germline, CDR1 is SGDLS and CDR2 is YYNGEE. The ends lost 3 bases at V and 7 bases at J; junction bases unmatched: 13. Filled out from reference TRBV9 and TRBJ1-1, the complete variable domain reads DSGVTQTPKHLITATGQRVTLRCSPRSGDLSVYWYQQSLDQGLQFLIQYYNGEERAKGNILERFSAQQFPDLHSELNLSSLELGDSALYFCASSAQGAQGPFEAFFGQGTRLTVV.

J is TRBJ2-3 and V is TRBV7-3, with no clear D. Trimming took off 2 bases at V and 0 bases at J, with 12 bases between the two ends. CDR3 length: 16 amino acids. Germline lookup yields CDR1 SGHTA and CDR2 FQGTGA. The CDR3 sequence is CASSLVPLRSTDTQYF. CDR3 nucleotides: TGTGCCAGCAGCTTAGTGCCTTTGCGAAGCACAGATACGCAGTATTTT.

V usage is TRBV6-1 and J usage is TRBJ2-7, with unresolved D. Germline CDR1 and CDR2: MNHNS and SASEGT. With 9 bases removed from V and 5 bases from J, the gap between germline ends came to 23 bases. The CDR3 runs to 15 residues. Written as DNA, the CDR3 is TGTGCCAGTGACCGTATTATGGGTCGAAGCGACGAGCAGTACTTC. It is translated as CASDRIMGRSDEQYF.

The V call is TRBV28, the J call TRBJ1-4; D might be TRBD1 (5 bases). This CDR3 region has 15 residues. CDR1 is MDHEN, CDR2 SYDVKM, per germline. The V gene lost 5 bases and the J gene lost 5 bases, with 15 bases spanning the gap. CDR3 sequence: CASSPGGGGNEKLFF. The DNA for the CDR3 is TGTGCCAGCAGTCCCGGGGGAGGAGGGAATGAAAAACTGTTTTTT.

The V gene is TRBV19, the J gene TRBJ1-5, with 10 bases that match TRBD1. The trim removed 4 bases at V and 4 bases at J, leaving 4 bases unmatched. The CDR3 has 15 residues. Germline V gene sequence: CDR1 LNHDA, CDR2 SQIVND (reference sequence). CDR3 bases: TGTGCCAGTAGTAGAGACAGGGGGCCAAATCAGCCCCAGCATTTT. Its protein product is CASSRDRGPNQPQHF. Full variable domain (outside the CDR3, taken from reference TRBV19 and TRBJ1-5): DGGITQSPKYLFRKEGQNVTLSCEQNLNHDAMYWYRQDPGQGLRLIYYSQIVNDFQKGDIAEGYSVSREKKESFPLTVTSAQKNPTAFYLCASSRDRGPNQPQHFGDGTRLSIL.

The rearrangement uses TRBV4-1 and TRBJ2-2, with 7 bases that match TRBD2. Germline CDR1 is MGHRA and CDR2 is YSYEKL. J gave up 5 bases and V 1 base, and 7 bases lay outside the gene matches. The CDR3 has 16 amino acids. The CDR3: CASSQGGGSWTGELFF. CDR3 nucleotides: TGCGCCAGCAGCCAAGGTGGCGGGAGCTGGACCGGGGAGCTGTTTTTT.

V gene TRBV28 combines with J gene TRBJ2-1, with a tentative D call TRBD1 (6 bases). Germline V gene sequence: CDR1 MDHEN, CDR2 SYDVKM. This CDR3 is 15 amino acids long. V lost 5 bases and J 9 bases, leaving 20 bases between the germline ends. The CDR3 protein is CASSGQRGSGGEQFF. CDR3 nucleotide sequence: TGTGCCAGCAGTGGTCAGAGGGGGAGTGGAGGTGAGCAGTTCTTC.

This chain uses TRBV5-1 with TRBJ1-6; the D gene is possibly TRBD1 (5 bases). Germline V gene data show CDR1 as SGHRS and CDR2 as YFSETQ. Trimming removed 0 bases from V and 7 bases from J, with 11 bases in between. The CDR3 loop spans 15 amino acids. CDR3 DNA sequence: TGCGCCAGCAGCTTGGGGCCAGGGAACAATTCACCCCTCCACTTT. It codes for CASSLGPGNNSPLHF.

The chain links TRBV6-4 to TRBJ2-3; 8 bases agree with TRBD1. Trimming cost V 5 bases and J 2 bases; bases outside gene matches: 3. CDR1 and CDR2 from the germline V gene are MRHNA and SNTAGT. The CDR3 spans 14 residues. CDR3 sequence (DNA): TGTGCCAGCAGTTTGGGACAGGACACAGATACGCAGTATTTT. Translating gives CASSLGQDTDTQYF.

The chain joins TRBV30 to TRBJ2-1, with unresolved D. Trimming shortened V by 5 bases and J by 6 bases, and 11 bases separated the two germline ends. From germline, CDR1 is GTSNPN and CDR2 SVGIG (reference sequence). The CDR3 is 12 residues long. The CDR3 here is CAWGEVGNEQFF. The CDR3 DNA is TGTGCCTGGGGAGAGGTTGGCAATGAGCAGTTCTTC.